This T cell receptor beta chain was found in a study of blood T cell repertoires in COVID-19. This study enrolled people aged about 18 to 100 from around 26 US geographic areas. Cohorts were assigned according to the clinical history that participants reported. Trimming pared 4 bases from V and 5 bases from J, leaving 20 bases between. CDR1 is KGHSH, CDR2 LQKENI, per germline. The length of the CDR3 is 16 residues. Repertoires were generated with immunoSEQ multiplex PCR, while TCRdb's copy carries only in-frame clones and drops some. This repertoire shows about 330,000 clones, 80% to 90% found once; its top ten account for about 5%.

This sequence originates from a man aged 25 to 45 who had recovered from COVID-19. The rearrangement links TRBV18 to TRBJ1-1, with a tentative D call TRBD1 (5 bases). The sequenced sample consisted of PBMCs or T cells enriched from blood (not recorded which). CDR3 bases: TGTGCCAGCTCACTTTCGGGACTGTCAATTGGGACTGAAGCTTTCTTT. Translated: CASSLSGLSIGTEAFF.